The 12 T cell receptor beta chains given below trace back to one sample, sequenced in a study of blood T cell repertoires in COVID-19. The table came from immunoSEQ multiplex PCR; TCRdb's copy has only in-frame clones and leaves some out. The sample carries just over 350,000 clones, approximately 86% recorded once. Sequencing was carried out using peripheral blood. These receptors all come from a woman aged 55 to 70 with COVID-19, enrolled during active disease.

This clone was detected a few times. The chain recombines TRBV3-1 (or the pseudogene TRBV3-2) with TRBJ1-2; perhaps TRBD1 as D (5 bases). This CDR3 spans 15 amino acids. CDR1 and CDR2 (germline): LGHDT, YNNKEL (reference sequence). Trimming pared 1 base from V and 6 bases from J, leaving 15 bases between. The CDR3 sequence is CASSQGAGRADGYTF. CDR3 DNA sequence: TGTGCCAGCAGCCAAGGGGCAGGGAGGGCTGATGGCTACACCTTC.

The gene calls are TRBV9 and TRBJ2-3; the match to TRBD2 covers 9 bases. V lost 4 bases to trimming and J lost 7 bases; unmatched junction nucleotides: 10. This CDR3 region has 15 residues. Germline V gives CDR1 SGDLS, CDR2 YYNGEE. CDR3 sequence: CASSRRGAGGHTQYF. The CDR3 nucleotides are TGTGCCAGCAGCCGCCGGGGAGCGGGGGGTCATACGCAGTATTTT.

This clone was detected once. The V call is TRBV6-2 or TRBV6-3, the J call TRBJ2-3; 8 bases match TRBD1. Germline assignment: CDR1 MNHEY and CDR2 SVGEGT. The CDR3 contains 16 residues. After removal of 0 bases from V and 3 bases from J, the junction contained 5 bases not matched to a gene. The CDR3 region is CASSYSRTGRTDTQYF. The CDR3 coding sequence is TGTGCCAGCAGTTACTCCCGGACAGGGAGGACAGATACGCAGTATTTT.

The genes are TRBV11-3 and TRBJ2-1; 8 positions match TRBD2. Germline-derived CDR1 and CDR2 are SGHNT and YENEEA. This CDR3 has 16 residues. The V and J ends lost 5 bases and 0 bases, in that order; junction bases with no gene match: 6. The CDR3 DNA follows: TGTGCCAGCAGCCCCGGGGGGGTCCTCTCCTACAATGAGCAGTTCTTC. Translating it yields CASSPGGVLSYNEQFF.

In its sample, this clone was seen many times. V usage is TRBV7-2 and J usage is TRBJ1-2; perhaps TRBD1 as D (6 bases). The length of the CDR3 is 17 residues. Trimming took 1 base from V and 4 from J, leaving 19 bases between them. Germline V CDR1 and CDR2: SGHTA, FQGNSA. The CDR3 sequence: CASSLVQGLGEGYGYTF. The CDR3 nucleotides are TGTGCCAGCAGCTTAGTACAGGGCCTTGGGGAGGGCTATGGCTACACCTTC.

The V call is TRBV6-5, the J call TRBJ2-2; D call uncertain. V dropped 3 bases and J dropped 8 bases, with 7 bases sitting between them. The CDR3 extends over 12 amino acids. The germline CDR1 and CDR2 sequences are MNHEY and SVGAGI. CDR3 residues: CASSYGPGELFF. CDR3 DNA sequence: TGTGCCAGCAGTTATGGCCCAGGGGAGCTGTTTTTT.

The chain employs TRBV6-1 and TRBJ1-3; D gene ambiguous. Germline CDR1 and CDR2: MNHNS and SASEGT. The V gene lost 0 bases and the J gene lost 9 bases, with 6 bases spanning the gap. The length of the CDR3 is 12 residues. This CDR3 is CASSEAASTIYF. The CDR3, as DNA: TGTGCCAGCAGTGAAGCAGCTAGCACCATATATTTT.

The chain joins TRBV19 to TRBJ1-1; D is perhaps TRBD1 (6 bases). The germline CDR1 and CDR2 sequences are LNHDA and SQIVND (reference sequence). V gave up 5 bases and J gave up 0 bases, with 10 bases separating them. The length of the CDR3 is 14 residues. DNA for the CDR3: TGTGCCAGTAGTCAGACAGGCATGAACACTGAAGCTTTCTTT. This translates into CASSQTGMNTEAFF.

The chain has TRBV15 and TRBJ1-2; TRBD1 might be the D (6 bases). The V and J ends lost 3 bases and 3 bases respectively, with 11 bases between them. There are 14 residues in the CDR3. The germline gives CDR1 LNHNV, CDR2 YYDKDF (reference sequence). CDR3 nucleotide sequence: TGTGCCACCAGCAGTTCGACAGGTTACTATGGCTACACCTTC. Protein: CATSSSTGYYGYTF.

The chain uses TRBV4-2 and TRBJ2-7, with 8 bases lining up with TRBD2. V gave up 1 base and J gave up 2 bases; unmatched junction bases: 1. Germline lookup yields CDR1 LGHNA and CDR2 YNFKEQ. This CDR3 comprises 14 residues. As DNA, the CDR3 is TGTGCCAGCAGCCAAGCCGGGGGGGCCTACGAGCAGTACTTC. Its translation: CASSQAGGAYEQYF.

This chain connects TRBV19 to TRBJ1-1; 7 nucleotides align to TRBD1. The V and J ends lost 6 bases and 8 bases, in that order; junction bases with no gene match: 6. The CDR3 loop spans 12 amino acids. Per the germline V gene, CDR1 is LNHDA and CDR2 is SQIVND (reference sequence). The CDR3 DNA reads TGTGCCAGTAGCACAGGGGCGCGAGAAGCTTTCTTT. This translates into CASSTGAREAFF. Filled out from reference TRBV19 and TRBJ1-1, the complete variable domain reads DGGITQSPKYLFRKEGQNVTLSCEQNLNHDAMYWYRQDPGQGLRLIYYSQIVNDFQKGDIAEGYSVSREKKESFPLTVTSAQKNPTAFYLCASSTGAREAFFGQGTRLTVV.

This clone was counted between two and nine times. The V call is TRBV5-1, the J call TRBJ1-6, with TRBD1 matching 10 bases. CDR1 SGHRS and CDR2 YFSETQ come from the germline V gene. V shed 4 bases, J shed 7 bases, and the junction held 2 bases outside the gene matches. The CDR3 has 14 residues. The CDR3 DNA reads TGCGCCAGCAGCCTGGGACAGGGGAATTCACCCCTCCACTTT. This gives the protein CASSLGQGNSPLHF.